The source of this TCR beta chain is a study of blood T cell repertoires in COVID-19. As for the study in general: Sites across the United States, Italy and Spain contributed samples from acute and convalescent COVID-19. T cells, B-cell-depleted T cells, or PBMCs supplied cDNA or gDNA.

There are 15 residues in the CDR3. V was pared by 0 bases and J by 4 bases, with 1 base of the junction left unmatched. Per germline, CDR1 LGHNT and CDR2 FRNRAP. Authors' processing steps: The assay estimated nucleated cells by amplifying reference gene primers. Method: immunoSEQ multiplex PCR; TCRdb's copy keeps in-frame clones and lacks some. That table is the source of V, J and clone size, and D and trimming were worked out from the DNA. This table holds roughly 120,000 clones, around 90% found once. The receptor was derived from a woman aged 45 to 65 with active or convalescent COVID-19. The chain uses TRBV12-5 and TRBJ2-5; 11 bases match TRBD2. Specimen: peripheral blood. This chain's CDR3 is CASGLVLAGVETQYF. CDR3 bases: TGTGCTAGTGGTTTGGTACTAGCGGGAGTAGAGACCCAGTACTTC.